This T cell receptor beta chain originates from a study of control samples from healthy donors and cancer patients. Clones were sequenced by immunoSEQ multiplex PCR, and TCRdb holds only the in-frame ones, with some missing. This sample has 60,000 to 75,000 clones, with nearly 85% found just once. The CDR3 consists of 15 residues. The V gene lost 4 bases and the J gene lost 0 bases, with 9 bases spanning the gap. Germline CDR1 is SEHNR and CDR2 is FQNEAQ (reference sequence). This clonotype was sampled from a man between 45 and 60 years old in good health. The V gene is TRBV7-9, the J gene TRBJ1-4, with D uncertain. The specimen sequenced was blood. This CDR3 reads CASSSGPATNEKLFF. The CDR3 bases are TGTGCCAGCAGCTCGGGCCCAGCAACTAATGAAAAACTGTTTTTT. Combining the CDR3 with reference TRBV7-9 and TRBJ1-4 gives the whole variable domain DTGVSQNPRHKITKRGQNVTFRCDPISEHNRLYWYRQTLGQGPEFLTYFQNEAQLEKSRLLSDRFSAERPKGSFSTLEIQRTEQGDSAMYLCASSSGPATNEKLFFGSGTQLSVL.